This TCR beta chain comes out of a study of T cell repertoires in cytomegalovirus infection. MiXCR, applied by TCRdb to the reads, yields one record per CDR3 protein. The sample has roughly 150,000 distinct CDR3 sequences, 23% seen once; the top ten hold over 9.5%. CDR3 length: 14 amino acids. Per germline, CDR1 SQVTM and CDR2 ANQGSEA. V lost 4 bases and J lost 6; bases outside the gene matches: 8. This receptor was identified in a human donor in good health (CMV status not recorded). Some clones in this sample may be carry-over from other donors' samples. The chain employs TRBV29-1 and TRBJ2-7; 11 bases are a match to TRBD1. Sequencing was performed on PBMCs. CDR3 sequence: CSVARDRGSGEQYF. The CDR3 DNA reads TGCAGCGTTGCTAGGGACAGGGGGTCCGGCGAGCAGTACTTC.